This TCR beta chain originates from a study of cytomegalovirus exposure and HLA in healthy donors. Overall study results and limits: A previous analysis found most TCR beta V segments productive roughly 87% or roughly 30% of the time. Beyond CMV serostatus, there was no information to go on about immune exposure. About 180 TCR beta chains were listed as cytomegalovirus-associated.

Primers included in the PCR were 60 Vbeta and 13 Jbeta primers. Assay used: immunoSEQ multiplex PCR; TCRdb lists only in-frame clones, some missing. The table records around 100,000 clones, about three quarters of them present only once. A remark on this clone: Its antigen is undetermined.

In germline, CDR1 is SGHTA, CDR2 FQGNSA. V dropped 0 bases and J dropped 1 base, with 7 bases sitting between them. The CDR3 consists of 15 residues. This chain uses TRBV7-2 with TRBJ2-4; D gene ambiguous. The source material was PBMCs. The receptor comes from a female donor in good health and CMV-seropositive. CDR3 DNA sequence: TGTGCCAGCAGCTTAGCCAGCAGGGCCAAAAACATTCAGTACTTC. Encoded protein: CASSLASRAKNIQYF.